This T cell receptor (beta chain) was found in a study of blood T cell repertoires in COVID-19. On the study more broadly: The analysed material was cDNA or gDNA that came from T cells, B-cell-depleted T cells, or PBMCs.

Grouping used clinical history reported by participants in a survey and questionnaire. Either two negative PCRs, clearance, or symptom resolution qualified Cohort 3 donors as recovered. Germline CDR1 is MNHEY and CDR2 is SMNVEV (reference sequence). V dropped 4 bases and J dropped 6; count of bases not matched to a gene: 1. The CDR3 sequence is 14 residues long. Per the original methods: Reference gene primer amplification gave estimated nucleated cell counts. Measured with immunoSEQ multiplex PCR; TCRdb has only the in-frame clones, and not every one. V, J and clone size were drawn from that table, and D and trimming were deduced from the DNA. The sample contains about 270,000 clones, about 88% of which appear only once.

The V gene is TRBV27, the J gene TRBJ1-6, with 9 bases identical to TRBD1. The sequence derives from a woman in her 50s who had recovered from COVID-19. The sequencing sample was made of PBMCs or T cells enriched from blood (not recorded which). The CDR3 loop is CASSSGQGNSPLHF. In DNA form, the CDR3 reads TGTGCCAGCAGTTCGGGACAGGGTAATTCACCCCTCCACTTT.